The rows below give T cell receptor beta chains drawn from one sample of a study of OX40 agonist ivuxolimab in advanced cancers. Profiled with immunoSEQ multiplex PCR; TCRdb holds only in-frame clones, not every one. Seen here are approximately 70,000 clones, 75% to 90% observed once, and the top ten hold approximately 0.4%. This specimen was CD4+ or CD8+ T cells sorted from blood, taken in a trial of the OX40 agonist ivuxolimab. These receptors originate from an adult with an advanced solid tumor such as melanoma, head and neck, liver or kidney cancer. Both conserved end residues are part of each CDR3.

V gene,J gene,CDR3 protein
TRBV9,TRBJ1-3,CASSVGAGVGSGNTIYF
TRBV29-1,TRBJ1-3,CSVVQDSGNTIYF
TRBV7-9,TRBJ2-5,CASSLVSRGPGETQYF
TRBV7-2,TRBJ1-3,CASSPPGDWGGTIYF
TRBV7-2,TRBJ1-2,CASSLEAGRNYGYTF
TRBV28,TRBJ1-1,CASSLWGDTREAFF
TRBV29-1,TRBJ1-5,CSVVDRVGQPQHF
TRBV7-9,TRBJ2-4,CASEGRGAKNIQYF
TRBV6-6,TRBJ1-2,CASSSRAGVGYGYTF
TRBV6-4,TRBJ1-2,CASSPGGVYTF
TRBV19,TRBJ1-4,CASSIESGTAIGKLFF